The 23 T cell receptor beta chains presented below share a single source sample, sequenced in a study of blood T cell repertoires in COVID-19. The protocol was immunoSEQ multiplex PCR, while the TCRdb copy is restricted to in-frame clones and leaves out a portion. The sample consists of some 350,000 clones, over 75% of them appearing once. The specimen sequenced was PBMCs or T cells enriched from blood (not recorded which). These receptors originate from a woman aged 25 to 39 who had recovered from COVID-19.

The chain carries TRBV7-2 and TRBJ2-5; 9 nucleotides line up with TRBD2. V gave up 2 bases and J gave up 5 bases; unmatched junction bases: 6. Germline V gene data show CDR1 as SGHTA and CDR2 as FQGNSA. CDR3 length: 15 residues. The CDR3 loop reads CASSLLAGRPETQYF. In DNA form, the CDR3 reads TGTGCCAGCAGCTTACTAGCGGGAAGACCGGAGACCCAGTACTTC.

V gene TRBV6-5 combines with J gene TRBJ1-5; a weak D match, TRBD1 (5 bases). The V gene lost 0 bases and the J gene lost 9 bases, with 18 bases spanning the gap. This CDR3 is 16 amino acids long. CDR1 is MNHEY, CDR2 SVGAGI, per germline. The DNA for the CDR3 is TGTGCCAGCAGTTACTCGGCCACGGGGGTGGAAGGGCCCCAGCATTTT. Translation gives CASSYSATGVEGPQHF.

Of note for this clone: The same CDR3 is also encoded by other DNA sequences in this sample. The chain links TRBV27 to TRBJ2-1, with 7 bases matching TRBD2. V lost 2 bases, J lost 0 bases, and 1 base stayed unmatched. CDR1 and CDR2 (germline): MNHEY, SMNVEV (reference sequence). This CDR3 region has 15 residues. The CDR3 DNA is TGTGCCAGCAGTTTAGGCGGGAGCTCCTACAATGAGCAGTTCTTC. This codes for CASSLGGSSYNEQFF.

The chain links TRBV4-2 to TRBJ2-1, with TRBD1 matching 7 bases. This CDR3 contains 17 residues. The junction had 13 bases not matched to a gene; V was cut back by 4 bases and J by 4 bases. Germline CDR1 is LGHNA and CDR2 is YNFKEQ. CDR3 nucleotide sequence: TGTGCCAGCAGCCGAGGAAAACAGGGGTTCGTTTACAATGAGCAGTTCTTC. It specifies CASSRGKQGFVYNEQFF.

This clone is a singleton in its sample. The CDR3 nucleotides read TGCGCCAGCAGCTCCAACAGGGGGTTGGATACGCAGTATTTT. As protein: CASSSNRGLDTQYF. This chain uses TRBV5-1 with TRBJ2-3; 8 bases are shared with TRBD1. Germline CDR1 SGHRS, CDR2 YFSETQ. The trim removed 3 bases at V and 6 bases at J, leaving 6 bases unmatched. The CDR3 is 14 amino acids.

The chain combines TRBV28 with TRBJ2-5, with D possibly being TRBD2 (5 bases). CDR1 MDHEN and CDR2 SYDVKM come from the germline V gene. V lost 2 bases and J lost 5, with 9 bases in between. CDR3 length equals 13 residues. The CDR3 here is CASSLAGWETQYF. The CDR3 DNA reads TGTGCCAGCAGTTTAGCGGGCTGGGAGACCCAGTACTTC.

The J gene is TRBJ2-1, the V gene TRBV5-1; TRBD2 agrees at 11 bases. Germline values: CDR1 SGHRS, CDR2 YFSETQ. V was clipped by 3 bases and J by 8 bases; unmatched bases: 7. The CDR3 sequence is 15 residues long. Here the CDR3 reads CASSSLDSGGDEQFF. In DNA, the CDR3 is TGCGCCAGCAGCTCCCTCGATAGCGGGGGGGATGAGCAGTTCTTC.

This chain links TRBV28 with TRBJ1-3; the match to TRBD1 covers 9 bases. Trimming at V came to 5 bases and at J to 8 bases, leaving 10 bases not matched to a gene. Germline assignment: CDR1 MDHEN and CDR2 SYDVKM. This CDR3 region has 15 residues. CDR3 bases: TGTGCCAGCAGTCTCCCCGGGACAGGGTCTCACACCATATATTTT. This encodes CASSLPGTGSHTIYF.

This clone occurred a few times. The chain recombines TRBV28 with TRBJ1-1; D remains ambiguous. V gave up 9 bases and J gave up 7 bases, with 6 bases separating them. CDR1 MDHEN and CDR2 SYDVKM come from the germline V gene. This CDR3 is built from 9 residues. CDR3 region: CARALEAFF. The CDR3 DNA reads TGTGCCAGGGCCCTTGAAGCTTTCTTT.

This chain connects TRBV9 to TRBJ1-3; D perhaps matches TRBD1 (6 bases). Germline values: CDR1 SGDLS, CDR2 YYNGEE. The CDR3 extends over 16 amino acids. V lost 3 bases, J lost 2 bases, and 15 bases lay in between. This CDR3 is CASSASTGSAGNTIYF. Here the CDR3 DNA reads TGTGCCAGCAGCGCTTCAACAGGGTCAGCTGGAAACACCATATATTTT. The full variable domain, completed using reference TRBV9 and TRBJ1-3, is DSGVTQTPKHLITATGQRVTLRCSPRSGDLSVYWYQQSLDQGLQFLIQYYNGEERAKGNILERFSAQQFPDLHSELNLSSLELGDSALYFCASSASTGSAGNTIYFGEGSWLTVV.

This clone was seen more than once but under ten times. The chain employs TRBV4-1 and TRBJ1-1; TRBD1 aligns across 12 bases. J was trimmed by 4 bases and V by 4 bases; bases with no gene match: 1. This CDR3 has 14 amino acids. Germline CDR1 reads MGHRA; CDR2 reads YSYEKL. CDR3 sequence (DNA): TGCGCCAGCAGCCGGGGACAGGGGGCCACTGAAGCTTTCTTT. This translates into CASSRGQGATEAFF.

The V and J genes are TRBV25-1 and TRBJ1-4, with 8 bases fitting TRBD1. This CDR3 region has 15 residues. The germline V gene has CDR1 MGHDK and CDR2 SYGVNS. J was trimmed by 4 bases and V by 3 bases; bases with no gene match: 4. The CDR3 coding sequence is TGTGCCAGCAGTGACCCGGACAGGGATAATGAAAAACTGTTTTTT. Translation: CASSDPDRDNEKLFF.

This chain joins TRBV2 and TRBJ2-7; a weak D match, TRBD1 (6 bases). The CDR3 contains 15 residues. Trimming removed 6 bases from V and 7 bases from J, with 22 bases in between. Germline assignment: CDR1 SNHLY and CDR2 FYNNEI. This CDR3 reads CASSDNRAAPDEQYF. The CDR3 DNA is TGTGCCAGCAGCGATAACAGGGCAGCTCCGGATGAGCAGTACTTC.

The CDR3 sequence: CASSYSGSSYEQYF. For the CDR3, the DNA is TGTGCCAGTAGTTATTCTGGGAGTTCCTACGAGCAGTACTTC. The J gene is TRBJ2-7, the V gene TRBV19, with D perhaps matching TRBD2 (5 bases). This CDR3 is built from 14 residues. Germline lookup yields CDR1 LNHDA and CDR2 SQIVND (reference sequence). V lost 5 bases to trimming and J lost 1 base, with 12 bases between them.

The genes are TRBV9 and TRBJ1-1, with 10 bases fitting TRBD1. J was trimmed by 0 bases and V by 4 bases; bases with no gene match: 9. This CDR3 spans 17 amino acids. Germline lookup yields CDR1 SGDLS and CDR2 YYNGEE. This CDR3 reads CASSPGTGALMNTEAFF. The CDR3, as DNA: TGTGCCAGCAGCCCGGGGACAGGGGCGTTGATGAACACTGAAGCTTTCTTT.

This chain links TRBV5-1 with TRBJ2-3; D may be TRBD1 (5 bases). Per germline, CDR1 SGHRS and CDR2 YFSETQ. The ends were cut back, 1 base at V and 0 bases at J, with 12 bases in the middle. CDR3 length equals 16 residues. CDR3 loop: CASSLTAGPSTDTQYF. CDR3 bases: TGCGCCAGCAGCTTGACGGCAGGGCCTAGCACAGATACGCAGTATTTT.

The rearrangement links TRBV6-5 to TRBJ2-2; D is perhaps TRBD2 (5 bases). The CDR3 runs to 13 residues. V was clipped by 6 bases and J by 8 bases, with 13 bases between them. Germline values: CDR1 MNHEY, CDR2 SVGAGI. The CDR3 sequence is CASSRGRFGELFF. The CDR3 region has the DNA TGTGCCAGCAGCCGAGGGCGGTTTGGGGAGCTGTTTTTT.

V usage is TRBV9 and J usage is TRBJ2-3, with TRBD1 matching over 9 bases. V lost 0 bases and J lost 5; bases outside the gene matches: 4. The CDR3 extends over 15 amino acids. Per germline, CDR1 SGDLS and CDR2 YYNGEE. The CDR3 reads CASSVVGTGLDTQYF. Here the CDR3 DNA reads TGTGCCAGCAGCGTAGTGGGGACAGGGTTAGATACGCAGTATTTT.

This chain links TRBV5-6 with TRBJ2-1; TRBD2 matches 8 bases. This CDR3 is built from 15 residues. With 2 bases clipped from V and 7 bases from J, the junction kept 8 bases outside the gene matches. Looked up from germline, CDR1 is SGHDT and CDR2 is YYEEEE. This chain's CDR3 is CASSLPGTRHNEQFF. The CDR3 DNA reads as TGTGCCAGCAGCTTACCCGGGACTAGACATAATGAGCAGTTCTTC.

The chain has TRBV28 and TRBJ2-3, with 10 nucleotides matching TRBD1. The CDR3 spans 15 residues. With 8 bases clipped from V and 4 bases from J, the junction kept 9 bases outside the gene matches. The V gene's germline CDR1 is MDHEN and CDR2 SYDVKM. The CDR3 here is CASQTRDRGPDTQYF. The CDR3 bases are TGTGCCAGCCAAACCCGGGACAGGGGTCCAGATACGCAGTATTTT.

This clone was seen a single time. The V gene is TRBV3-1 (or the pseudogene TRBV3-2), the J gene TRBJ2-1; TRBD2 matches 8 bases. The CDR3 sequence is 18 residues long. V gave up 0 bases and J gave up 0 bases; unmatched junction bases: 7. Germline values: CDR1 LGHDT, CDR2 YNNKEL (reference sequence). The CDR3 DNA sequence: TGTGCCAGCAGCCAAGAGGCTAGCGGGTGGAGCTCCTACAATGAGCAGTTCTTC. Amino acids: CASSQEASGWSSYNEQFF.

The gene calls are TRBV24-1 and TRBJ2-1; maybe TRBD2 (5 bases). V was clipped by 3 bases and J by 1 base, with 12 bases between them. The CDR3 loop spans 16 amino acids. CDR1 and CDR2 (germline): KGHDR, SFDVKD. This chain's CDR3 is CATSDGKSGSYNEQFF. CDR3 DNA sequence: TGTGCCACCAGTGATGGAAAATCGGGGTCCTACAATGAGCAGTTCTTC.

The chain is built from TRBV3-1 (or the pseudogene TRBV3-2) and TRBJ1-4, with a possible D match to TRBD1 (5 bases). The CDR3 totals 13 residues. The V gene's germline CDR1 is LGHDT and CDR2 YNNKEL (reference sequence). Trimming stripped 2 bases from V and 8 bases from J, with 9 bases between. CDR3 region: CASSQQGDEKLFF. The DNA for the CDR3 is TGTGCCAGCAGCCAACAGGGCGACGAAAAACTGTTTTTT.